This is a list of T cell receptor beta chains from one sample in a study of T-cell reconstitution after alpha-beta-depleted transplantation in children. TCRdb passed the PCR reads through MiXCR, listing each CDR3 protein once. The sample consists of some 300,000 distinct CDR3 sequences, about 9.4% of them appearing once. The source was PBMCs from the stem cell graft donor, collected from the stem cell graft. The origin of the receptors is a human donor who donated a stem cell graft to a child with acute lymphoblastic leukemia. Each CDR3 is given with its conserved first and last residue. D genes are given only for firm matches. The listing skips clone size in some rows; elsewhere it reads once, few, many or a size class.

few,-,TRBJ1-1,TRBV7-6,CASSPSVTGAGTEAFF,TGTGCCAGCAGCCCATCCGTGACCGGGGCTGGCACTGAAGCTTTCTTT
-,TRBD2,TRBJ2-5,TRBV12-3/TRBV12-4,CASSPTFPGTSGFVKETQYF,TGTGCCAGCAGTCCTACGTTCCCCGGGACTAGCGGCTTTGTGAAAGAGACCCAGTACTTC
many,-,TRBJ2-5,TRBV5-5,CASSLNVVRGTQYF,TGTGCCAGCAGCTTAAACGTCGTTAGAGGGACCCAGTACTTC
few,-,TRBJ1-1,TRBV10-3,CAISESAQGRRAPEAFF,TGTGCCATCAGTGAGTCGGCACAGGGTCGCCGGGCGCCTGAAGCTTTCTTT
few,-,TRBJ2-5,TRBV28,CASRGTTRQETQYF,TGTGCCAGCAGGGGGACAACAAGACAAGAGACCCAGTACTTC
few,-,TRBJ1-1,TRBV4-3,CASSQEGQLEAFF,TGCGCCAGCAGCCAAGAAGGGCAGCTTGAAGCTTTCTTT
few,-,TRBJ2-2,TRBV2,CASSQERVRTGELFF,TGTGCCAGCAGCCAGGAGCGGGTACGGACCGGGGAGCTGTTTTTT
-,-,TRBJ1-2,TRBV29-1,CSVETGFNYGYTF,TGCAGCGTTGAAACGGGATTTAACTATGGCTACACCTTC
few,-,TRBJ2-1,TRBV5-1,CASTYSGASYNEQFF,TGCGCCAGCACCTACTCTGGGGCGTCCTACAATGAGCAGTTCTTC
-,TRBD2,TRBJ2-7,TRBV20-1,CSASQSAAGASYEQYF,TGCAGTGCTAGCCAGTCGGCAGCGGGAGCCTCCTACGAGCAGTACTTC
many,-,TRBJ2-1,TRBV4-1,CASSQVDTYNEQFF,TGCGCCAGCAGCCAAGTGGATACCTACAATGAGCAGTTCTTC
many,-,TRBJ2-1,TRBV29-1,CSVGGLPYNEQFF,TGCAGCGTTGGAGGGTTACCCTACAATGAGCAGTTCTTC
-,TRBD2,TRBJ2-1,TRBV7-9,CASSSPSGSSYNEQFF,TGTGCCAGCAGCTCTCCTAGCGGAAGCTCCTACAATGAGCAGTTCTTC
-,-,TRBJ2-7,TRBV28,CASSSHEAAVEYF,TGTGCCAGCAGTAGTCACGAAGCGGCGGTCGAGTACTTC
many,-,TRBJ2-1,TRBV9,CASSVATGGASYNEQFF,TGTGCCAGCAGCGTAGCTACCGGGGGCGCATCCTACAATGAGCAGTTCTTC
many,TRBD2,TRBJ2-7,TRBV20-1,CSAKSGSEIYEQYF,TGCAGTGCCAAAAGCGGGAGTGAAATATACGAGCAGTACTTC
many,-,TRBJ2-7,TRBV12-3/TRBV12-4,CASSLARWEQYF,TGTGCCAGCAGTTTAGCGAGGTGGGAGCAGTACTTC
-,TRBD1,TRBJ1-2,TRBV12-3/TRBV12-4,CASRGTVVGVYTF,TGTGCCAGCAGGGGGACAGTCGTAGGCGTCTACACCTTC
-,TRBD2,TRBJ2-1,TRBV7-3,CASSLTSGGSSYNEQFF,TGTGCCAGCAGCTTAACGAGCGGGGGTAGCTCCTACAATGAGCAGTTCTTC
-,-,TRBJ2-7,TRBV29-1,CSVSNRAWPYEQYF,TGCAGCGTAAGCAACAGGGCATGGCCCTACGAGCAGTACTTC
many,TRBD1,TRBJ2-6,TRBV7-9,CASSLPGQGTFGANVLTF,TGTGCCAGCAGCTTGCCGGGACAGGGGACATTTGGGGCCAACGTCCTGACTTTC
many,-,TRBJ2-1,TRBV7-2,CASSLPRALGNEQFF,TGTGCCAGCAGCCTCCCGCGGGCTCTAGGAAATGAGCAGTTCTTC
-,-,TRBJ2-3,TRBV20-1,CSARTVDTQYF,TGCAGTGCGAGAACTGTTGATACGCAGTATTTT
many,-,TRBJ2-3,TRBV20-1,CSARGLQVTDTQYF,TGCAGTGCTAGGGGCCTTCAGGTCACAGATACGCAGTATTTT
-,-,TRBJ2-7,TRBV29-1,CSVGTVDYEQYF,TGCAGCGTTGGTACAGTAGACTACGAGCAGTACTTC
-,-,TRBJ2-2,TRBV5-1,CASSLGHWATGELFF,TGCGCCAGCAGCTTGGGACACTGGGCCACCGGGGAGCTGTTTTTT
many,-,TRBJ1-5,TRBV28,CATREVYSNQPQHF,TGTGCCACCCGGGAGGTGTACTCCAATCAGCCCCAGCATTTT
many,-,TRBJ2-7,TRBV6-2/TRBV6-3,CASSYAQDVYEQYF,TGTGCCAGCAGTTACGCACAGGACGTCTACGAGCAGTACTTC
-,-,TRBJ1-2,TRBV4-3,CASSQDGGVGGYTF,TGCGCCAGCAGCCAAGATGGTGGAGTAGGTGGCTACACCTTC
many,TRBD1,TRBJ2-7,TRBV6-5,CASSYSRQGSHEQYF,TGTGCCAGCAGTTACTCGAGACAGGGAAGCCACGAGCAGTACTTC
many,-,TRBJ1-1,TRBV12-3/TRBV12-4,CASSLRQGAEAFF,TGTGCCAGCAGTTTACGGCAGGGCGCTGAAGCTTTCTTT
many,TRBD2,TRBJ2-5,TRBV5-1,CASSLLLAGERRETQYF,TGCGCCAGCAGCTTACTCCTAGCGGGAGAGCGTAGAGAGACCCAGTACTTC
-,-,TRBJ2-3,TRBV7-9,CASSGSQFPTDTQYF,TGTGCCAGCAGCGGTAGTCAGTTCCCCACAGATACGCAGTATTTT
-,-,TRBJ2-3,TRBV12-3/TRBV12-4,CASSAYGLTSTDTQYF,TGTGCCAGCAGTGCGTATGGACTAACTAGCACAGATACGCAGTATTTT
few,-,TRBJ2-5,TRBV12-3/TRBV12-4,CASTLRETQYF,TGTGCCAGCACCCTGAGAGAGACCCAGTACTTC
-,TRBD2,TRBJ2-7,TRBV11-2,CASSLVGGGRVGSYEQYF,TGTGCCAGCAGCTTAGTAGGGGGCGGGAGGGTTGGTTCCTACGAGCAGTACTTC
-,-,TRBJ2-7,TRBV20-1,CSARDPGRQSYEQYF,TGCAGTGCTAGAGATCCTGGACGGCAGTCCTACGAGCAGTACTTC
many,-,TRBJ2-3,TRBV11-1,CASSLSIGGRGPTDTQYF,TGTGCCAGCAGCTTATCGATAGGTGGACGGGGACCCACAGATACGCAGTATTTT
-,-,TRBJ1-6,TRBV4-1,CASSESGQAHSPLHF,TGCGCCAGCAGCGAAAGTGGTCAGGCACATTCACCCCTCCACTTT
-,TRBD1,TRBJ1-2,TRBV3-1,CASSQGDPGQVYGYTF,TGTGCCAGCAGCCAGGGGGATCCGGGACAGGTCTATGGCTACACCTTC
few,-,TRBJ2-7,TRBV12-3/TRBV12-4,CASSLLALSGEQYF,TGTGCCAGCAGTTTACTAGCGTTGAGTGGCGAGCAGTACTTC
few,-,TRBJ2-1,TRBV4-2,CASSHRAADYNEQFF,TGTGCCAGCAGCCACAGGGCAGCGGACTACAATGAGCAGTTCTTC
many,TRBD1,TRBJ2-3,TRBV29-1,CSVDPGTEPTDTQYF,TGCAGCGTGGACCCCGGGACAGAGCCTACAGATACGCAGTATTTT
-,-,TRBJ2-3,TRBV28,CASSLWGSTDTQYF,TGTGCCAGCAGTTTATGGGGGAGCACAGATACGCAGTATTTT
many,TRBD1,TRBJ2-7,TRBV28,CASSLGTGGSYEQYF,TGTGCCAGCAGTTTAGGGACAGGTGGGTCCTACGAGCAGTACTTC
-,TRBD1,TRBJ1-1,TRBV29-1,CSVEMTGWNTEAFF,TGCAGCGTTGAGATGACAGGGTGGAACACTGAAGCTTTCTTT
many,TRBD2,TRBJ2-1,TRBV12-3/TRBV12-4,CASRPSGTSGYNEQFF,TGTGCCAGCAGGCCGAGTGGGACTAGCGGCTACAATGAGCAGTTCTTC
-,TRBD2,TRBJ2-3,TRBV6-2/TRBV6-3,CASSRLAGATDTQYF,TGTGCCAGCAGCCGACTAGCGGGAGCAACAGATACGCAGTATTTT
-,-,TRBJ2-3,TRBV9,CASIGRLIPRTDTQYF,TGTGCCAGCATCGGACGTCTGATACCCCGCACAGATACGCAGTATTTT
-,-,TRBJ2-7,TRBV6-1,CASTSLGSSSYEQYF,TGTGCCAGCACCTCCCTGGGATCGAGCTCCTACGAGCAGTACTTC
many,-,TRBJ2-3,TRBV5-8,CASSFAQGPDTQYF,TGTGCCAGCAGCTTCGCACAGGGACCAGATACGCAGTATTTT
many,-,TRBJ1-5,TRBV9,CASSVDMRAQPQHF,TGTGCCAGCAGCGTAGATATGAGGGCTCAGCCCCAGCATTTT
many,-,TRBJ1-4,TRBV12-3/TRBV12-4,CASSDSGFTEKLFF,TGTGCCAGCAGTGATTCAGGATTTACTGAAAAACTGTTTTTT
few,-,TRBJ1-2,TRBV7-8,CASSFAQGGAGYTF,TGTGCCAGCAGCTTCGCACAGGGTGGGGCTGGCTACACCTTC
-,TRBD2,TRBJ2-3,TRBV7-6,CASSQDLAGGTDTQYF,TGTGCCAGCAGCCAGGACTTAGCGGGGGGCACAGATACGCAGTATTTT
few,-,TRBJ2-3,TRBV29-1,CSVGPGDTQYF,TGCAGCGTTGGTCCGGGGGATACGCAGTATTTT
-,TRBD1,TRBJ2-1,TRBV3-1,CATTQDFPGQGANEQFF,TGTGCCACCACCCAAGACTTCCCGGGACAGGGGGCCAATGAGCAGTTCTTC
-,TRBD2,TRBJ2-5,TRBV20-1,CSAGAYSGRVQETQYF,TGCAGTGCTGGAGCCTATAGCGGGAGGGTCCAAGAGACCCAGTACTTC
many,TRBD2,TRBJ2-1,TRBV9,CASSVGTSNEQFF,TGTGCCAGCAGCGTAGGGACTAGCAATGAGCAGTTCTTC